This TCR beta chain is from a study of cytomegalovirus exposure and HLA in healthy donors. Study summary: An early release of data contained around 80 million unique TCRs, which came from HLA-typed donors. Study-wide results and caveats: Because they were indistinguishable, some V segments, including TRBV6-2 and TRBV6-3, were excluded. The study put under 200 TCR beta chains on its list as cytomegalovirus-associated.

Regarding donors, all were healthy bone marrow donors. The primer mix had 60 Vbeta and 13 Jbeta primers. Some clones are missing from TCRdb's copy, which holds only in-frame ones; the method was immunoSEQ multiplex PCR. Of 60,000 to 75,000 clones listed, roughly four fifths were seen once; the top ten hold approximately 22%. The table lists this clone with a few counts. Its antigen is currently unknown. This CDR3 is 15 amino acids long. The germline CDR1 and CDR2 sequences are SEHNR and FQNEAQ (reference sequence). With 5 bases clipped from V and 4 bases from J, the junction kept 10 bases outside the gene matches.

The chain recombines TRBV7-9 with TRBJ2-7, with 8 bases identical to TRBD1. The sample consisted of PBMCs. This clonotype originated in a woman aged 30 to 39 in good health and CMV-seropositive. CDR3 bases: TGTGCCAGCAGCGCCCAGGGACAGGTGCCTTACGAGCAGTACTTC. Its translation: CASSAQGQVPYEQYF.